The TCR beta chain under discussion was sequenced for a study of Ad26.COV2.S vaccination and SARS-CoV-2 variants. Using immunoSEQ multiplex PCR, the repertoire was profiled, and TCRdb retains in-frame clones only, with some absent. The table lists about 680,000 clones, 70% to 90% of them singletons. Trimming cost V 4 bases and J 2 bases; bases outside gene matches: 3. Germline V gives CDR1 MNHEY, CDR2 SMNVEV (reference sequence). The CDR3 totals 15 residues. The treatment here: roughly 18 received Ad26.COV2.S at low or high dose, single or two shots; a few received placebo; per-sample allocation not given. All samples were drawn on day 63, counting from the first vaccine or placebo injection. The donor's status was that of an adult aged 18-55 years in Boston.

This clonotype originated in a person aged 18 to 59 who received the Ad26.COV2.S COVID-19 vaccine or a placebo. The specimen was peripheral blood, collected in a trial of Ad26.COV2.S vaccine versus placebo. The gene calls are TRBV27 and TRBJ2-5, with 11 nucleotides matching TRBD2. The CDR3 region is CASSSRLAGQETQYF. DNA for the CDR3: TGTGCCAGCAGTTCCCGACTAGCGGGACAAGAGACCCAGTACTTC.